The rows below give T cell receptor beta chains drawn from one sample of a study of blood T cell repertoires in COVID-19. Profiled with immunoSEQ multiplex PCR; TCRdb holds only in-frame clones, not every one. The sample lists some 200,000 clones, about 72% occurring once. The source material was PBMCs or T cells enriched from blood (not recorded which). These receptors were taken from a woman aged 45-65 years who had recovered from COVID-19. Each CDR3 is given with its conserved first and last residue. D genes are given only for firm matches. The size of a clone is reported for some rows only, either as once, few or many, or as a class for expanded clones.

j_call clone_size v_call d_call cdr3_aa cdr3_nt
TRBJ2-1 few TRBV5-6 NA CASSLPGRFLF TGTGCCAGCAGCTTGCCGGGGAGATTCCTCTTC
TRBJ1-2 NA TRBV3-1/TRBV3-2 NA CASSQDPGNYGYTF TGTGCCAGCAGCCAAGACCCGGGTAACTATGGCTACACCTTC
TRBJ2-3 NA TRBV2 TRBD2 CASSTLPGTSGWGTDTQYF TGTGCCAGCAGTACCCTTCCTGGGACTAGCGGTTGGGGCACAGATACGCAGTATTTT
TRBJ2-7 NA TRBV19 TRBD1 CASRRDSSYYEQYF TGTGCCAGTAGGAGGGACAGTTCATACTACGAGCAGTACTTC
TRBJ1-5 NA TRBV7-9 NA CASSFGNQPQHF TGTGCCAGCAGCTTTGGCAACCAGCCCCAGCATTTT
TRBJ2-7 NA TRBV7-9 NA CASSSFSYEQYF TGTGCCAGCAGCTCCTTTTCCTACGAGCAGTACTTC
TRBJ1-6 NA TRBV19 TRBD1 CASSTRQGVNSPLHF TGTGCCAGTAGTACCAGACAGGGGGTAAATTCACCCCTCCACTTT
TRBJ2-3 NA TRBV30 TRBD2 CAWRNIAGVTDTQYF TGTGCCTGGAGGAATATAGCGGGAGTCACAGATACGCAGTATTTT
TRBJ2-7 NA TRBV6-5 TRBD2 CASNRGGPYEQYF TGTGCCAGCAATCGGGGGGGCCCCTACGAGCAGTACTTC
TRBJ1-2 NA TRBV4-2 NA CASSQVVEGGYTF TGTGCCAGCAGCCAAGTTGTAGAGGGAGGCTACACCTTC
TRBJ2-7 NA TRBV15 NA CATSRDSGFYEQYF TGTGCCACCAGCAGAGATTCCGGTTTCTACGAGCAGTACTTC
TRBJ1-1 few TRBV29-1 TRBD1 CSVTGVAEAFF TGCAGCGTTACAGGGGTAGCTGAAGCTTTCTTT